The clone carrying this T cell receptor beta chain appeared many times. All of the isolated RNA was reverse transcribed, so expressed TCRB transcripts were sequenced. Sequencing used immunoSEQ multiplex PCR; TCRdb keeps in-frame clones, though not all of them. This table has approximately 170,000 clones, about 9.8% appearing once. The data were obtained in a study of beta chain features in type 1 diabetes. Trimming cost V 1 base and J 5 bases, with 14 bases left between them. CDR3 length equals 15 residues. Germline CDR1 and CDR2: SGHTA and FQGNSA. The chain employs TRBV7-2 and TRBJ1-1; D is unclear. This TCR was recovered from a woman aged 18-35 years in good health. The material sequenced was central memory CD4+ T cells from blood. In nucleotides, the CDR3 is TGTGCCAGCAGCTTAGGGAACGGGGAGAGGACTGAAGCTTTCTTT. This gives the protein CASSLGNGERTEAFF.